This TCR beta chain was recorded in a study of blood T cell repertoires in COVID-19. Study at large: From the United States, Italy and Spain came samples of acute and convalescent COVID-19.

Authors' data handling: Reference gene primer amplification in the assay estimated nucleated cell counts. Produced via immunoSEQ multiplex PCR; TCRdb's table is partial and in-frame only. Clonal size and the V and J genes are those of that table, whereas D and trimming came from the DNA. The sample consists of more than 25,000 clones, roughly 84% of them appearing once. The CDR3 loop spans 15 amino acids. Germline-derived CDR1 and CDR2 are GTSNPN and SVGIG (reference sequence). Trimming took off 0 bases at V and 6 bases at J, with 17 bases between the two ends. The source material was peripheral blood. This TCR derives from a man aged 80 or over with active COVID-19. V gene TRBV30 combines with J gene TRBJ1-2, with D possibly TRBD1 on 6 matching bases. The chain's CDR3 is CAWSVRRTDPNGYTF. Here the CDR3 DNA reads TGTGCCTGGAGTGTACGCAGGACAGATCCCAATGGCTACACCTTC.